These 3 T cell receptor beta chains were all obtained from the same sample, sequenced in a study of blood T cell repertoires in COVID-19. Assay: immunoSEQ multiplex PCR; the TCRdb copy retains only in-frame clones and omits some. The sample carries about 270,000 clones, about 83% recorded once. The sequencing sample was made of peripheral blood. These receptors were collected from a man older than 75 with acute or convalescent COVID-19.

The chain employs TRBV15 and TRBJ1-5; 7 bases are shared with TRBD1. This CDR3 is 15 amino acids long. Germline CDR1 is LNHNV and CDR2 is YYDKDF (reference sequence). V lost 0 bases and J lost 7; bases outside the gene matches: 6. Here the CDR3 DNA reads TGTGCCACCAGCAGAGATCTTACAGGGGAGCAGCCCCAGCATTTT. It codes for CATSRDLTGEQPQHF.

The rearrangement links TRBV27 to TRBJ2-2; 7 positions agree with TRBD1. The CDR3 has 15 amino acids. V shed 2 bases and J 2 bases; nucleotides not matched to a gene: 2. Germline V CDR1 and CDR2: MNHEY, SMNVEV (reference sequence). This CDR3 is CASSLAGGNTGELFF. The CDR3 bases are TGTGCCAGCAGTTTAGCAGGGGGAAACACCGGGGAGCTGTTTTTT.

V usage is TRBV30 and J usage is TRBJ2-2; D might be TRBD1 (6 bases). Trimming stripped 4 bases from V and 6 bases from J, with 15 bases between. The CDR3 contains 14 residues. The germline CDR1 and CDR2 sequences are GTSNPN and SVGIG (reference sequence). Here the CDR3 reads CAWTRGFSAGELFF. CDR3 coding DNA: TGTGCCTGGACCAGGGGTTTCAGCGCCGGGGAGCTGTTTTTT.